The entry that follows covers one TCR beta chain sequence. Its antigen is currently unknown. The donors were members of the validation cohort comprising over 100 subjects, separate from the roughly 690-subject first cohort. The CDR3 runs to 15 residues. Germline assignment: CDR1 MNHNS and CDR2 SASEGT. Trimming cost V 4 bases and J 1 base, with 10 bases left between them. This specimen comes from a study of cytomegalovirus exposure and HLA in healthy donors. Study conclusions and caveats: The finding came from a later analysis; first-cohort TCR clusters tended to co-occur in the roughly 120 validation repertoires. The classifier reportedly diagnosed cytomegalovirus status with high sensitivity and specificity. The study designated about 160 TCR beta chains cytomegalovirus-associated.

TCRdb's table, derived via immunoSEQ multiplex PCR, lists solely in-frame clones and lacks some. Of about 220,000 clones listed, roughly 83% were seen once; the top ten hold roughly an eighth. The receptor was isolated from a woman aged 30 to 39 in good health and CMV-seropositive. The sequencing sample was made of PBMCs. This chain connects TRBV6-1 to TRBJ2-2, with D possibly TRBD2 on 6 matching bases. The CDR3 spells CASSAAGRNTGELFF. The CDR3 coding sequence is TGTGCCAGCAGTGCAGCCGGGAGGAACACCGGGGAGCTGTTTTTT.